This is a list of T cell receptor beta chains from one sample in a study of T cells after yellow fever vaccination. TCRdb passed the 5' RACE reads through MiXCR, listing each CDR3 protein once. There are approximately 150,000 distinct CDR3 sequences in the sample; 7.7% occur only once, and about 0.73% lies in the top ten. Sequences were derived from CD4+ T cells sorted from PBMCs, sampled 5 days after the yellow fever booster vaccination. All receptors come from a man between 25 and 39 years old who received the YFV17D yellow fever vaccine. Both conserved end residues are trimmed from each CDR3. Size values are once, few and many counts, or a class for expanded clones, and some rows have none.

j_call: TRBJ2-6
v_call: TRBV7-2
clone_size: -
cdr3_aa: ASSLAANVLT

j_call: TRBJ2-5
v_call: TRBV20-1
clone_size: -
cdr3_aa: SARDLGREPQETQY

j_call: TRBJ2-1
v_call: TRBV7-2
clone_size: many
cdr3_aa: ASSPPSGSESYNEQF

j_call: TRBJ2-7
v_call: TRBV7-9
clone_size: many
cdr3_aa: ASSLGRQETYEQY

j_call: TRBJ2-7
v_call: TRBV27
clone_size: many
cdr3_aa: ASSLIGGPQY

j_call: TRBJ2-1
v_call: TRBV20-1
clone_size: many
cdr3_aa: SAVGGSSYNEQF

j_call: TRBJ2-7
v_call: TRBV27
clone_size: many
cdr3_aa: ASSDVGTDYEQY

j_call: TRBJ1-1
v_call: TRBV18
clone_size: many
cdr3_aa: ASSIDRGNTEAF

j_call: TRBJ1-1
v_call: TRBV20-1
clone_size: many
cdr3_aa: SAPTGNTEAF

j_call: TRBJ2-2
v_call: TRBV28
clone_size: -
cdr3_aa: ASNRAGVNTGELF

j_call: TRBJ2-7
v_call: TRBV29-1
clone_size: many
cdr3_aa: SVLSGNHEQY

j_call: TRBJ2-5
v_call: TRBV18
clone_size: -
cdr3_aa: ASSPPKARAPGRAQY

j_call: TRBJ2-6
v_call: TRBV5-1
clone_size: many
cdr3_aa: ASSLAGGSLSGANVLT

j_call: TRBJ2-6
v_call: TRBV9
clone_size: many
cdr3_aa: ASSVGGANVLT

j_call: TRBJ2-1
v_call: TRBV6-6
clone_size: many
cdr3_aa: ASGSNRGNEQF

j_call: TRBJ2-1
v_call: TRBV15
clone_size: -
cdr3_aa: ATSERGLGSSYNEQF

j_call: TRBJ2-1
v_call: TRBV20-1
clone_size: many
cdr3_aa: SARVGLAVSYNEQF

j_call: TRBJ1-1
v_call: TRBV15
clone_size: many
cdr3_aa: ATSRPLGRGYGTEAF

j_call: TRBJ2-4
v_call: TRBV6-1
clone_size: many
cdr3_aa: ASQDAGGGDIQY

j_call: TRBJ1-5
v_call: TRBV12-3/TRBV12-4
clone_size: many
cdr3_aa: ASSLGRGRESPQH

j_call: TRBJ1-2
v_call: TRBV5-5
clone_size: few
cdr3_aa: ASSHSGTGVYGYT

j_call: TRBJ2-5
v_call: TRBV6-2/TRBV6-3
clone_size: many
cdr3_aa: ASSSRQETQY

j_call: TRBJ1-2
v_call: TRBV6-2/TRBV6-3
clone_size: many
cdr3_aa: ATSSYPPEVHGYT

j_call: TRBJ2-7
v_call: TRBV5-1
clone_size: many
cdr3_aa: ASRSGTGPYEQY

j_call: TRBJ1-2
v_call: TRBV7-2
clone_size: many
cdr3_aa: ASSPTGRQGNGYT

j_call: TRBJ2-1
v_call: TRBV30
clone_size: -
cdr3_aa: AGASGKGSYNEQF

j_call: TRBJ2-1
v_call: TRBV27
clone_size: many
cdr3_aa: ASSSRHWQF

j_call: TRBJ2-7
v_call: TRBV9
clone_size: many
cdr3_aa: ASSSTGLGEQY

j_call: TRBJ2-3
v_call: TRBV4-2
clone_size: many
cdr3_aa: ASSQGTSGITDTQY

j_call: TRBJ2-7
v_call: TRBV25-1
clone_size: many
cdr3_aa: ASSLQGGSNEQY

j_call: TRBJ2-7
v_call: TRBV7-2
clone_size: many
cdr3_aa: ASSSHRGYEQY

j_call: TRBJ2-1
v_call: TRBV6-5
clone_size: many
cdr3_aa: ASNQLGTDEQF

j_call: TRBJ2-2
v_call: TRBV29-1
clone_size: many
cdr3_aa: SGGQGASGELF

j_call: TRBJ2-3
v_call: TRBV5-1
clone_size: many
cdr3_aa: ASSPGTEGRRGDTQY

j_call: TRBJ2-5
v_call: TRBV10-3
clone_size: many
cdr3_aa: AISVPQGTQY

j_call: TRBJ2-1
v_call: TRBV20-1
clone_size: many
cdr3_aa: SAGPALEGNEQF

j_call: TRBJ2-5
v_call: TRBV12-3/TRBV12-4
clone_size: many
cdr3_aa: ASSFRLGETQY

j_call: TRBJ2-1
v_call: TRBV27
clone_size: many
cdr3_aa: ASSQKTSGRAIEQF

j_call: TRBJ2-1
v_call: TRBV7-2
clone_size: many
cdr3_aa: ASSFEPVNEQF

j_call: TRBJ2-4
v_call: TRBV7-9
clone_size: many
cdr3_aa: ASSSTPVGNIQY

j_call: TRBJ2-7
v_call: TRBV7-8
clone_size: -
cdr3_aa: ASSLHLPGQTYEQY

j_call: TRBJ1-5
v_call: TRBV28
clone_size: many
cdr3_aa: ASSGQPNQPQH

j_call: TRBJ2-1
v_call: TRBV27
clone_size: many
cdr3_aa: ASSPGGQGTYNEQF